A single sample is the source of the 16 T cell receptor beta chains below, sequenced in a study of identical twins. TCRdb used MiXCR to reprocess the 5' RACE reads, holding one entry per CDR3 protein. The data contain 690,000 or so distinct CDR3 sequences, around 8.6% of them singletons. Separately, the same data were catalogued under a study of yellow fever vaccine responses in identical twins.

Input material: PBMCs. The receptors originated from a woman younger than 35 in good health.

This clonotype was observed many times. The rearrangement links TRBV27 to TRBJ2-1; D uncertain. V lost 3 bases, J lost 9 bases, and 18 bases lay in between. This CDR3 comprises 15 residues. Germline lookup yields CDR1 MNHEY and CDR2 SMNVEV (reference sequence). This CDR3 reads CASSFFSTSESEQFF. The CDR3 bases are TGTGCCAGCAGTTTCTTTTCGACGTCGGAGAGTGAGCAGTTCTTC.

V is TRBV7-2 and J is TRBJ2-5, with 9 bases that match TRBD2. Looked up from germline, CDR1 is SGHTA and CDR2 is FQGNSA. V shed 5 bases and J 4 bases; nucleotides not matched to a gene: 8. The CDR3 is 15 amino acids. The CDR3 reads CASSPVAGVAETQYF. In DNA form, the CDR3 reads TGTGCCAGCAGCCCCGTAGCGGGAGTGGCAGAGACCCAGTACTTC.

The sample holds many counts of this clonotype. This chain's CDR3 is CASSQDRGETQYF. The CDR3 nucleotides read TGTGCCAGCAGCCAAGACAGGGGAGAGACCCAGTACTTC. V and J are TRBV4-2 and TRBJ2-5; D perhaps matches TRBD1 (6 bases). The germline V and J ends were trimmed by 0 bases and 4 bases, with 6 bases remaining between them. The germline V gene encodes CDR1 LGHNA and CDR2 YNFKEQ. The CDR3 runs 13 residues.

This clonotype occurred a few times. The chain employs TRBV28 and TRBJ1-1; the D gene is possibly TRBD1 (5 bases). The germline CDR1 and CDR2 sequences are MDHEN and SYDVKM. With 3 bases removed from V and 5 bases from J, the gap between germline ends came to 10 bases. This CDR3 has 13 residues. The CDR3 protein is CASSFQGWTEAFF. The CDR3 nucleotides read TGTGCCAGCAGTTTCCAGGGATGGACTGAAGCTTTCTTT.

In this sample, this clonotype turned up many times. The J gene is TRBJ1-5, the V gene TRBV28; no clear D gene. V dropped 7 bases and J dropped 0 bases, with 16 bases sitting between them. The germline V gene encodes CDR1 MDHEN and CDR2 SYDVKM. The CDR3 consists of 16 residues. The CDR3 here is CASIPPGGYSNQPQHF. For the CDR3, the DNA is TGTGCCAGCATCCCCCCGGGCGGATATAGCAATCAGCCCCAGCATTTT. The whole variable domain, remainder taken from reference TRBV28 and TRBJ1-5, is DVKVTQSSRYLVKRTGEKVFLECVQDMDHENMFWYRQDPGLGLRLIYFSYDVKMKEKGDIPEGYSVSREKKERFSLILESASTNQTSMYLCASIPPGGYSNQPQHFGDGTRLSIL.

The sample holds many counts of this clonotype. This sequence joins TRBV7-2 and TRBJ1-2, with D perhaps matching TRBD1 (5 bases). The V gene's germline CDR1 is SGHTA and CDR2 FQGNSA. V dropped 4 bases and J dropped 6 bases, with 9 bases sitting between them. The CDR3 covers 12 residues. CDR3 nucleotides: TGTGCCAGCAGCTACCAGGGTAATGGCTACACCTTC. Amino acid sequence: CASSYQGNGYTF.

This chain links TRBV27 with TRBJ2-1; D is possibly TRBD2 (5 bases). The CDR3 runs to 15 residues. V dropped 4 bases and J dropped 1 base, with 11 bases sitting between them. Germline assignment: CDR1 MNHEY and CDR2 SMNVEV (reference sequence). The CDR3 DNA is TGTGCCAGCAGTTGGGAGCAGATGTCCTACAATGAGCAGTTCTTC. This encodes CASSWEQMSYNEQFF.

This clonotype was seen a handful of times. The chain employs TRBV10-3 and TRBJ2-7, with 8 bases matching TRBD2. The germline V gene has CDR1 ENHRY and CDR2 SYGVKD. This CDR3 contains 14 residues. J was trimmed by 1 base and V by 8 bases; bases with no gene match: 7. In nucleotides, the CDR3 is TGTGCCATCTCGCAGACTAGCGTTTCCTACGAGCAGTACTTC. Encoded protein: CAISQTSVSYEQYF.

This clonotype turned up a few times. CDR3 sequence reads: CASISNSLYEQYF. The CDR3 coding sequence is TGCGCCAGCATATCGAACAGCCTGTACGAGCAGTACTTC. The rearrangement uses TRBV10-2 and TRBJ2-7; D is ambiguous. Trimming cost V 7 bases and J 4 bases, with 14 bases left between them. Looked up from germline, CDR1 is WSHSY and CDR2 is SAAADI. The CDR3 is 13 amino acids.

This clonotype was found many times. For the CDR3, the DNA is TGCGCCAGCAGCTTGGGACAGACCATGCAAGAGACCCAGTACTTC. Translated, it gives CASSLGQTMQETQYF. This chain connects TRBV5-1 to TRBJ2-5, with D perhaps TRBD1 (5 bases). V dropped 0 bases and J dropped 2 bases, with 11 bases sitting between them. Per the germline V gene, CDR1 is SGHRS and CDR2 is YFSETQ. The CDR3 runs to 15 residues.

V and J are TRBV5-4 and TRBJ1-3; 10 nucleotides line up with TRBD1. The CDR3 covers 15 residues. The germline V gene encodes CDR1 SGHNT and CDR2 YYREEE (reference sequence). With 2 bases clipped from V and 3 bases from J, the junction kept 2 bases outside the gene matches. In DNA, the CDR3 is TGTGCCAGCAGCTTTGGGACAGGGGATGGAAACACCATATATTTT. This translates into CASSFGTGDGNTIYF.

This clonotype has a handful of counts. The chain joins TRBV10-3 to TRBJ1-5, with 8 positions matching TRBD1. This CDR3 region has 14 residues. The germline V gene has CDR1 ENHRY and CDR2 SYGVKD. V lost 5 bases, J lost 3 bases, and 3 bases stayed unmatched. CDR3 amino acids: CAISSGGNNQPQHF. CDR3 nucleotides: TGTGCCATCAGTTCAGGGGGCAACAATCAGCCCCAGCATTTT.

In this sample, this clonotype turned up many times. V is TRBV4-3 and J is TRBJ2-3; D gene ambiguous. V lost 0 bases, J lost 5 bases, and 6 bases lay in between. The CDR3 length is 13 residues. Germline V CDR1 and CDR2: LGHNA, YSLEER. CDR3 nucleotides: TGCGCCAGCAGCCAAGAACGAGAAGATACGCAGTATTTT. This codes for CASSQEREDTQYF.

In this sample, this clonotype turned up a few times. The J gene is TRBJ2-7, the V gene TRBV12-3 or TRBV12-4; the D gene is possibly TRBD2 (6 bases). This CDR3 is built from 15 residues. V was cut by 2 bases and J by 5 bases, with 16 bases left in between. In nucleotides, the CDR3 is TGTGCCAGCAGTTTATCCGGAGGGCGTAACAACGAGCAGTACTTC. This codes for CASSLSGGRNNEQYF.

CDR3 in DNA: TGTGCCGCGACGACGGGACAGGACACAGATACGCAGTATTTT. As protein: CAATTGQDTDTQYF. The gene calls are TRBV10-3 and TRBJ2-3, with TRBD1 matching over 8 bases. The V segment lost 11 bases and the J segment 2 bases; nucleotides outside the gene matches: 9. Germline assignment: CDR1 ENHRY and CDR2 SYGVKD. This CDR3 has 14 amino acids.

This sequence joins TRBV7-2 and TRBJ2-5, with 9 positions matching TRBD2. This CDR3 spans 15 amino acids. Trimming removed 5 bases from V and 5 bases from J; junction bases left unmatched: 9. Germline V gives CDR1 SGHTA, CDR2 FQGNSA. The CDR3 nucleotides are TGTGCCAGCAGCCCCAGGCGGGAGGGTGGCGAGACCCAGTACTTC. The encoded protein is CASSPRREGGETQYF. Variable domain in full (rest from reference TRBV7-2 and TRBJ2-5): GAGVSQSPSNKVTEKGKDVELRCDPISGHTALYWYRQSLGQGLEFLIYFQGNSAPDKSGLPSDRFSAERTGGSVSTLTIQRTQQEDSAVYLCASSPRREGGETQYFGPGTRLLVL.